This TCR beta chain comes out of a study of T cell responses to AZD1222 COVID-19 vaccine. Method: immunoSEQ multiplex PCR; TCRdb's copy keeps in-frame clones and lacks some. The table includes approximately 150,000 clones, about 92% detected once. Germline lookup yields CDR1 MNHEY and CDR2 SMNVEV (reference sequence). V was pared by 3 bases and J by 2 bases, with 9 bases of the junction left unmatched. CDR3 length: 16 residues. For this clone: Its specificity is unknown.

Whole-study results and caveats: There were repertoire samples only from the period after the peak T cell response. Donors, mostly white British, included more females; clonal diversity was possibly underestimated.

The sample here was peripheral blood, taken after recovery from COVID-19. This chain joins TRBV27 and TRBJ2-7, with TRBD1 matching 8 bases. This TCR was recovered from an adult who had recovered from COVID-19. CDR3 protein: CASSLSGQGKPYEQYF. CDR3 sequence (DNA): TGTGCCAGCAGTTTGAGTGGACAGGGAAAGCCCTACGAGCAGTACTTC.